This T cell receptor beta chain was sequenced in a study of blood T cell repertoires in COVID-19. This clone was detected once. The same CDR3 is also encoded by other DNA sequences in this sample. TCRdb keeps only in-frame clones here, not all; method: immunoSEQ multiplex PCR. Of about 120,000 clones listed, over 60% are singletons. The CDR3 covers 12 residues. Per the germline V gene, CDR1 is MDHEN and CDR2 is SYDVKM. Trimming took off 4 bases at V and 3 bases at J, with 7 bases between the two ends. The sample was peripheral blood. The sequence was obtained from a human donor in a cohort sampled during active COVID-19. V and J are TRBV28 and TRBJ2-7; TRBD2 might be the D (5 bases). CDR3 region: CASSSGSYEQYF. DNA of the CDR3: TGTGCCAGCAGTTCGGGGAGCTACGAGCAGTACTTC.